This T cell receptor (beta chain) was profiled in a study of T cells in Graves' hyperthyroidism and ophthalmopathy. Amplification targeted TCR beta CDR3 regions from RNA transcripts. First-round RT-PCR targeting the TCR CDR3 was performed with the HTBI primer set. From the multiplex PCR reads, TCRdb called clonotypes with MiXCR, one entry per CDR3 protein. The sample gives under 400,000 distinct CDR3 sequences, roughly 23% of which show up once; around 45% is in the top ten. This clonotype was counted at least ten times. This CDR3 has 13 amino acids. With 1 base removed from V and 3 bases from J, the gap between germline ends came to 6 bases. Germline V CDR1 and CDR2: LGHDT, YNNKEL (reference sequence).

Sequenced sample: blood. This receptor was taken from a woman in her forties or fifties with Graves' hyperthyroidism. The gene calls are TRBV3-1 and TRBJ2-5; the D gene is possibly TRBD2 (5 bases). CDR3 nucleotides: TGTGCCAGCAGCCAAGGGGGAGAAGAGACCCAGTACTTC. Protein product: CASSQGGEETQYF.